This is a list of T cell receptor beta chains from one sample in a study of blood T cell repertoires in COVID-19. Profiling relied on immunoSEQ multiplex PCR, and the TCRdb table lists in-frame clones only, not all of them. The profile shows under 200,000 clones, roughly 80% of them singletons. Sample: peripheral blood. All receptors derive from a man aged 60-69 years with acute or convalescent COVID-19. CDR3s include the opening cysteine and the closing phenylalanine or tryptophan. The D gene is left open where the match is weak. Some rows mark clone size as missing; the rest say once, few, many or name a class of expanded clone.

>.|TRBV21-1|TRBJ2-3|.
TGTGCCAGCAGACAATCTCCAGGGCGGATCGGGACAGATACGCAGTATTTT
CASRQSPGRIGTDTQYF
>TRBD1|TRBV6-5|TRBJ1-2|.
TGTGCCAGCAGTTCCGGGACAGTGGACTATGGCTACACCTTC
CASSSGTVDYGYTF
>TRBD2|TRBV14|TRBJ2-1|.
TGTGCCAGCAGCCACAGTAGCGGGGGGTCTCAATACAATGAGCAGTTCTTC
CASSHSSGGSQYNEQFF
>.|TRBV5-1|TRBJ1-2|.
TGCGCCAGCAGCGAGGGGGGGGACTATGGCTACACCTTC
CASSEGGDYGYTF
>TRBD1|TRBV18|TRBJ2-5|once
TGTGCCAGCTCAGCGGGACAGGGGGCCGAGACCCAGTACTTC
CASSAGQGAETQYF
>.|TRBV4-3|TRBJ2-7|.
TGCGCCAGCAGCCAAGATCGGGGGACGGGCGAGCAGTACTTC
CASSQDRGTGEQYF
>.|TRBV6-6|TRBJ1-6|few
TGTGCCAGCAGTCCATCGGGACTGCTACAAAGATACTATAATTCACCCCTCCACTTT
CASSPSGLLQRYYNSPLHF
>TRBD1|TRBV5-6|TRBJ2-3|.
TGTGCCAGCAGCAGCTCCGGGACAGGGGAACATACGCAGTATTTT
CASSSSGTGEHTQYF
>.|TRBV10-3|TRBJ1-3|once
TGTGCCATCAGTGAGTCTGGACAGTTTAGAAACACCATATATTTT
CAISESGQFRNTIYF
>.|TRBV3-1/TRBV3-2|TRBJ1-1|.
TGTGCCAGCAGCCAAGTTAGGGGATGTTCTAACACTGAAGCTTTCTTT
CASSQVRGCSNTEAFF
>TRBD2|TRBV6-5|TRBJ2-2|.
TGTGCCAGCAGTCTTAGCGGGGGGGCCAACGGGGAGCTGTTTTTT
CASSLSGGANGELFF
>TRBD2|TRBV5-6|TRBJ2-7|.
TGTGCCAGCAGCCTGGGGGGGACTAGCGTCTACGAGCAGTACTTC
CASSLGGTSVYEQYF
>.|TRBV2|TRBJ1-5|once
TGTGCCAGCAGCCGCGACAGTAATCAGCCCCAGCATTTT
CASSRDSNQPQHF
>TRBD1|TRBV7-2|TRBJ1-5|.
TGTGCCAGCAGCCCAATCTCCGGGACAGGGACCAATCAGCCCCAGCATTTT
CASSPISGTGTNQPQHF
>TRBD2|TRBV2|TRBJ2-5|once
TGTGCCAGCAGTGATGGCGGGGGACAGTACTTC
CASSDGGGQYF
>.|TRBV30|TRBJ1-3|.
TGTGCCTGGGCGGGCTCTGGAAACACCATATATTTT
CAWAGSGNTIYF
>.|TRBV12-5|TRBJ1-2|.
TGTGCTAGTGGTTTGCACGGTGGCTACACCTTC
CASGLHGGYTF
>.|TRBV7-8|TRBJ1-2|.
TGTGCCAGCAAGCTTCGGGGAGAAGCAAACTATGGCTACACCTTC
CASKLRGEANYGYTF